Presented here are 19 T cell receptor beta chains from one specimen sequenced in a study of CD8+CD57+ T cells in acquired aplastic anemia. Profiling that covered TCR beta VDJ and CDR3 relied on genomic DNA as its template. From the reads, TCRdb called clonotypes with MiXCR, one entry per CDR3 protein. The sample yields some 180,000 distinct CDR3 sequences, approximately 49% seen once. Specimen: sorted CD4+, CD8+, or CD8+CD57+ T cells (not recorded which) from PBMCs. The receptors originated from a human donor in good health.

This clonotype was seen repeatedly, ten times or more. The chain employs TRBV5-1 and TRBJ1-2; TRBD1 agrees at 7 bases. V dropped 5 bases and J dropped 4; count of bases not matched to a gene: 8. The V gene's germline CDR1 is SGHRS and CDR2 YFSETQ. The CDR3 is made up of 14 amino acids. As DNA, the CDR3 is TGCGCCAGCAGTAGGCAGGGGGGATCCTATGGCTACACCTTC. Its protein product is CASSRQGGSYGYTF.

This clonotype turned up a few times. The chain links TRBV27 to TRBJ2-1; 7 bases fit TRBD2. CDR3 length equals 15 residues. V dropped 2 bases and J dropped 9; count of bases not matched to a gene: 10. Germline assignment: CDR1 MNHEY and CDR2 SMNVEV (reference sequence). CDR3 in DNA: TGTGCCAGCAGTTTAGGACGAGACTGGGGGGGTGAGCAGTTCTTC. Protein product: CASSLGRDWGGEQFF.

This clonotype was observed a handful of times. The chain links TRBV20-1 to TRBJ2-5; D assignment may be TRBD1 or TRBD2 (5 bases each). The V gene's germline CDR1 is DFQATT and CDR2 SNEGSKA (reference sequence). V lost 5 bases, J lost 3 bases, and 34 bases lay in between. The CDR3 totals 20 residues. DNA of the CDR3: TGCAGTGCTCACAGTTGGGACCATGGGCCCTGTATATCCATTGAAGAGACCCAGTACTTC. Amino acid sequence: CSAHSWDHGPCISIEETQYF.

The chain employs TRBV2 and TRBJ1-2, with D possibly matching TRBD1 (5 bases). The CDR3 runs 12 residues. The V end was cut by 6 bases, the J end by 4 bases, with 9 bases between. Germline V lookup: CDR1 SNHLY, CDR2 FYNNEI. The CDR3 region is CASRGDSYGYTF. Here the CDR3 DNA reads TGTGCCAGCAGGGGGGATAGCTATGGCTACACCTTC.

This sequence joins TRBV24-1 and TRBJ1-6; D gene unclear. V lost 9 bases and J lost 9, with 11 bases in between. The CDR3 length is 12 residues. The germline V gene has CDR1 KGHDR and CDR2 SFDVKD. CDR3 nucleotides: TGTGCCACCGTCGTTATGAGTTCACCCCTCCACTTT. Amino acids: CATVVMSSPLHF.

The chain employs TRBV11-2 and TRBJ2-7, with 9 bases identical to TRBD1. The germline CDR1 and CDR2 sequences are SGHAT and FQNNGV. V shed 4 bases and J 4 bases; nucleotides not matched to a gene: 5. This CDR3 is built from 14 residues. Here the CDR3 reads CASSSGTGRYEQYF. The CDR3 DNA reads TGTGCCAGCAGCTCGGGGACAGGGCGGTACGAGCAGTACTTC.

A remark on this clonotype: With a much larger clone just one base away, this may be a read error. This rearrangement joins TRBV4-1 to TRBJ2-2; weak D call: TRBD2 (6 bases). Germline CDR1 and CDR2: MGHRA and YSYEKL. This CDR3 contains 14 residues. V was shortened by 8 bases and J by 1 base, with 11 bases between the two germline ends. The CDR3 DNA sequence: TGCGCCAGCGGACGGGGGAGGAACACCGGGGAGCTGTTTTTT. It codes for CASGRGRNTGELFF.

This clonotype has only a few counts. The V and J genes are TRBV25-1 and TRBJ1-6; no clear D. V lost 3 bases, J lost 7 bases, and 16 bases lay in between. In germline, CDR1 is MGHDK, CDR2 SYGVNS. This CDR3 has 16 residues. The DNA of the CDR3 is TGTGCCAGCAGTGAGACAACTCACCATCTCAATTCACCCCTCCACTTT. This codes for CASSETTHHLNSPLHF.

This sequence joins TRBV28 and TRBJ2-2; D tentatively reads TRBD1 or TRBD2 (5 bases each). Germline lookup yields CDR1 MDHEN and CDR2 SYDVKM. Trimming removed 5 bases at V and 5 bases at J, with 15 bases between. This CDR3 spans 15 amino acids. CDR3 loop: CASSPPGTETGELFF. In DNA, the CDR3 is TGTGCCAGCAGTCCACCCGGGACCGAAACCGGGGAGCTGTTTTTT.

The V gene is TRBV7-9, the J gene TRBJ1-2; no definite D call. Germline-derived CDR1 and CDR2 are SEHNR and FQNEAQ (reference sequence). This CDR3 is built from 13 residues. The V gene lost 5 bases and the J gene lost 4 bases, with 11 bases spanning the gap. CDR3 DNA: TGTGCCAGCAGCCAAGGGAGAAGCTATGGCTACACCTTC. Amino acid sequence: CASSQGRSYGYTF.

In the case of this clonotype: Being one base from a much bigger clone, this may be a read error. The V call is TRBV19, the J call TRBJ1-4, with a tentative D call TRBD1 (6 bases). The V and J ends lost 5 bases and 2 bases respectively, with 15 bases between them. Germline loops: CDR1 LNHDA, CDR2 SQIVND (reference sequence). The CDR3 is made up of 16 amino acids. The CDR3 bases are TGTGCCAGTAGTCGGCCTACAGGGTCTACTAATGAAAAACTGTTTTTT. Amino acid sequence: CASSRPTGSTNEKLFF.

The rearrangement links TRBV19 to TRBJ1-1; 8 bases match TRBD1. CDR3 length: 13 residues. J was trimmed by 9 bases and V by 4 bases; bases with no gene match: 7. Germline lookup yields CDR1 LNHDA and CDR2 SQIVND (reference sequence). DNA of the CDR3: TGTGCCAGTAGTAATACAGGGGGACGTAAAGCTTTCTTT. Translated, it gives CASSNTGGRKAFF.

In this sample, this clonotype turned up once. The chain links TRBV2 to TRBJ1-5; TRBD1 is a possible D gene (6 bases). Per the germline V gene, CDR1 is SNHLY and CDR2 is FYNNEI. The ends were cut back, 4 bases at V and 6 bases at J, with 19 bases in the middle. The CDR3 sequence is 16 residues long. In nucleotides, the CDR3 is TGTGCCAGCAGTGTTGGGGGCCGATTTTCCCGTCAGCCCCAGCATTTT. It is translated as CASSVGGRFSRQPQHF.

The chain joins TRBV2 to TRBJ2-5, with D possibly matching TRBD1 (5 bases). Per the germline V gene, CDR1 is SNHLY and CDR2 is FYNNEI. CDR3 length equals 15 residues. The V end was cut by 3 bases, the J end by 4 bases, with 15 bases between. The CDR3 loop is CASSEALRVGETQYF. For the CDR3, the DNA is TGTGCCAGCAGTGAGGCGCTCAGGGTCGGAGAGACCCAGTACTTC.

The gene calls are TRBV3-1 and TRBJ2-5, with D uncertain. V lost 0 bases and J lost 4, with 9 bases in between. From germline, CDR1 is LGHDT and CDR2 YNNKEL (reference sequence). The CDR3 has 14 residues. This CDR3 reads CASSQEWARETQYF. CDR3 coding DNA: TGTGCCAGCAGCCAAGAGTGGGCCAGAGAGACCCAGTACTTC.

This clonotype was seen ten or more times. The rearrangement joins TRBV19 to TRBJ2-1, with D tentatively TRBD1 or TRBD2 (5 bases each). Looked up from germline, CDR1 is LNHDA and CDR2 is SQIVND (reference sequence). The CDR3 spans 16 residues. The V end was cut by 6 bases, the J end by 4 bases, with 19 bases between. CDR3 protein: CASRDPMGPTYNEQFF. The CDR3 region has the DNA TGTGCCAGTAGGGATCCGATGGGACCAACATACAATGAGCAGTTCTTC.

The V gene is TRBV29-1, the J gene TRBJ2-7, with TRBD2 as a possible D gene (6 bases). The CDR3 consists of 12 residues. The germline CDR1 and CDR2 sequences are SQVTM and ANQGSEA. V lost 7 bases to trimming and J lost 2 bases, with 12 bases between them. CDR3 in amino acids: CSAGTAAYEQYF. As DNA, the CDR3 is TGCAGCGCCGGGACTGCGGCCTACGAGCAGTACTTC.

The chain employs TRBV19 and TRBJ1-1; D gene ambiguous. CDR1 and CDR2 (germline): LNHDA, SQIVND (reference sequence). Trimming removed 3 bases from V and 3 bases from J, with 11 bases in between. CDR3 length: 14 residues. CDR3 loop: CASSIWGGDTEAFF. For the CDR3, the DNA is TGTGCCAGTAGTATTTGGGGAGGAGACACTGAAGCTTTCTTT.

The chain joins TRBV19 to TRBJ2-7; no clear D gene. Germline V gives CDR1 LNHDA, CDR2 SQIVND (reference sequence). The CDR3 is 13 amino acids. The V end was cut by 3 bases, the J end by 1 base, with 7 bases between. The CDR3 loop reads CASSISSSYEQYF. CDR3 coding DNA: TGTGCCAGTAGTATTTCCAGTTCCTACGAGCAGTACTTC.